Sequencing of this T cell receptor beta chain was carried out in a study of control samples from healthy donors and cancer patients. Libraries were prepared by immunoSEQ multiplex PCR; TCRdb keeps only in-frame clonotypes and omits some of them. The data show roughly 140,000 clones, with approximately 93% seen just once and around 2.2% held by the top ten. V was shortened by 6 bases and J by 7 bases, with 19 bases between the two germline ends. CDR3 length equals 15 residues. In germline, CDR1 is MNHEY, CDR2 SVGAGI. The clonotype comes from a middle-aged man in good health. The chain recombines TRBV6-5 with TRBJ2-1; a weak D match, TRBD1 (5 bases). The sequenced sample consisted of blood. Here the CDR3 DNA reads TGTGCCAGCAGGATTCCTGGGGCTGCAGGGAATGAGCAGTTCTTC. This encodes CASRIPGAAGNEQFF.